Each of the 27 T cell receptor beta chains below was sequenced from the same sample in a study of blood T cell repertoires in COVID-19. Clones were sequenced by immunoSEQ multiplex PCR, and TCRdb holds only the in-frame ones, with some missing. The data contain some 370,000 clones, approximately 87% of them singletons. Sequencing input: peripheral blood. These receptors came from a young woman with COVID-19, enrolled during active disease.

V is TRBV30 and J is TRBJ1-1, with D maybe TRBD1 (6 bases). This CDR3 comprises 13 residues. Germline-derived CDR1 and CDR2 are GTSNPN and SVGIG (reference sequence). The V gene lost 1 base and the J gene lost 1 base, with 7 bases spanning the gap. The CDR3 region has the DNA TGTGCCTGGAGTGAAGGGGGGAACACTGAAGCTTTCTTT. The encoded protein is CAWSEGGNTEAFF.

The chain links TRBV7-9 to TRBJ1-6, with D unclear. CDR3 length equals 14 residues. V was clipped by 1 base and J by 7 bases, with 8 bases between them. Germline V CDR1 and CDR2: SEHNR, FQNEAQ (reference sequence). The CDR3 sequence is CASSLEAGNSPLHF. The CDR3 bases are TGTGCCAGCAGCTTAGAGGCCGGGAATTCACCCCTCCACTTT. Drawing the rest from reference TRBV7-9 and TRBJ1-6, the complete variable domain is DTGVSQNPRHKITKRGQNVTFRCDPISEHNRLYWYRQTLGQGPEFLTYFQNEAQLEKSRLLSDRFSAERPKGSFSTLEIQRTEQGDSAMYLCASSLEAGNSPLHFGNGTRLTVT.

The chain links TRBV2 to TRBJ2-1; tentatively, D is TRBD2 (5 bases). The V end was cut by 1 base, the J end by 5 bases, with 15 bases between. Germline CDR1 is SNHLY and CDR2 is FYNNEI. CDR3 length: 16 residues. CDR3 loop: CASSEGGAPKDNEQFF. CDR3 in DNA: TGTGCCAGCAGTGAAGGGGGAGCTCCGAAGGACAATGAGCAGTTCTTC. Variable domain in full (rest from reference TRBV2 and TRBJ2-1): EPEVTQTPSHQVTQMGQEVILRCVPISNHLYFYWYRQILGQKVEFLVSFYNNEISEKSEIFDDQFSVERPDGSNFTLKIRSTKLEDSAMYFCASSEGGAPKDNEQFFGPGTRLTVL.

The chain uses TRBV20-1 and TRBJ2-7; 8 nucleotides match TRBD2. The V segment lost 3 bases and the J segment 3 bases; nucleotides outside the gene matches: 10. Germline-derived CDR1 and CDR2 are DFQATT and SNEGSKA (reference sequence). The CDR3 is made up of 15 amino acids. The CDR3 DNA reads as TGCAGTGCTAGTAAGGGATCGGGGGGGAGCTACGAGCAGTACTTC. Translation gives CSASKGSGGSYEQYF.

V usage is TRBV5-1 and J usage is TRBJ2-1, with 10 nucleotides matching TRBD2. The CDR3 covers 15 residues. Trimming cost V 3 bases and J 5 bases; bases outside gene matches: 5. From germline, CDR1 is SGHRS and CDR2 YFSETQ. In DNA, the CDR3 is TGCGCCAGCAGCTCGTCTAGCGGGAGAAACAATGAGCAGTTCTTC. Its translation: CASSSSSGRNNEQFF.

This clone showed up just a few times. The chain has TRBV3-1 (or the pseudogene TRBV3-2) and TRBJ1-1; the D is unclear. Trimming stripped 5 bases from V and 6 bases from J, with 7 bases between. The germline V gene has CDR1 LGHDT and CDR2 YNNKEL (reference sequence). The CDR3 runs to 11 residues. The CDR3 region is CASSSRAEAFF. The DNA of the CDR3 is TGTGCCAGCAGCTCAAGAGCTGAAGCTTTCTTT.

The chain combines TRBV11-2 with TRBJ2-2; 12 positions agree with TRBD2. Germline CDR1 and CDR2: SGHAT and FQNNGV. The CDR3 loop spans 18 amino acids. V lost 1 base and J lost 5; bases outside the gene matches: 8. The CDR3 bases are TGTGCCAGCAGCTTAGTCACAGGACTAGCGGGAAGAACCGGGGAGCTGTTTTTT. It encodes CASSLVTGLAGRTGELFF.

This sequence joins TRBV20-1 and TRBJ2-7, with 13 bases fitting TRBD2. The CDR3 spans 17 residues. The V gene's germline CDR1 is DFQATT and CDR2 SNEGSKA (reference sequence). V lost 5 bases to trimming and J lost 2 bases; unmatched junction nucleotides: 12. The CDR3 region has the DNA TGCAGTGCTCGTGGACTAGCGGGAGCGACATTCGCCTACGAGCAGTACTTC. The encoded protein is CSARGLAGATFAYEQYF.

V gene TRBV12-3 or TRBV12-4 combines with J gene TRBJ1-2; TRBD1 is a possible D gene (6 bases). This CDR3 region has 12 residues. V was shortened by 5 bases and J by 6 bases, with 10 bases between the two germline ends. CDR3 protein: CASSAGVNGYTF. CDR3 bases: TGTGCCAGCAGTGCAGGGGTGAATGGCTACACCTTC.

The sample holds one count of this clone. The V and J genes are TRBV2 and TRBJ2-4; 12 bases are a match to TRBD1. Germline CDR1 and CDR2: SNHLY and FYNNEI. The V gene end was trimmed by 0 bases and the J gene end by 7 bases; junction bases not matched to a gene: 10. CDR3 size: 18 residues. CDR3 nucleotide sequence: TGTGCCAGCAGTGAAGCGCTTCGGGACAGGGGGCGTGTGAACATTCAGTACTTC. Translation: CASSEALRDRGRVNIQYF.

This chain uses TRBV2 with TRBJ2-5; TRBD1 might be the D (6 bases). The germline CDR1 and CDR2 sequences are SNHLY and FYNNEI. The V end was cut by 3 bases, the J end by 2 bases, with 13 bases between. This CDR3 has 15 amino acids. DNA of the CDR3: TGTGCCAGCAGTGACAGGGGCCCAATTCAAGAGACCCAGTACTTC. As protein: CASSDRGPIQETQYF.

V and J are TRBV7-6 and TRBJ2-6, with a possible D match to TRBD2 (5 bases). The CDR3 extends over 17 amino acids. The V gene's germline CDR1 is SGHVS and CDR2 FNYEAQ. V lost 5 bases, J lost 0 bases, and 14 bases lay in between. CDR3 residues: CASSPQRVSSGANVLTF. The CDR3 DNA is TGTGCCAGCAGCCCTCAGAGGGTCTCCTCTGGGGCCAACGTCCTGACTTTC.

The rearrangement links TRBV2 to TRBJ2-1, with TRBD2 matching 9 bases. Per germline, CDR1 SNHLY and CDR2 FYNNEI. J was trimmed by 7 bases and V by 7 bases; bases with no gene match: 2. This CDR3 contains 12 residues. This CDR3 reads CASILAGNEQFF. In DNA, the CDR3 is TGTGCCAGCATCCTAGCGGGAAATGAGCAGTTCTTC. The variable domain in full, completed from reference TRBV2 and TRBJ2-1, reads EPEVTQTPSHQVTQMGQEVILRCVPISNHLYFYWYRQILGQKVEFLVSFYNNEISEKSEIFDDQFSVERPDGSNFTLKIRSTKLEDSAMYFCASILAGNEQFFGPGTRLTVL.

This rearrangement joins TRBV28 to TRBJ1-2, with D maybe TRBD1 (5 bases). Germline V gives CDR1 MDHEN, CDR2 SYDVKM. The V gene lost 3 bases and the J gene lost 5 bases, with 13 bases spanning the gap. The CDR3 contains 14 residues. The CDR3 sequence: CASSFRAATYGYTF. The CDR3 DNA sequence: TGTGCCAGCAGTTTCAGGGCAGCAACTTATGGCTACACCTTC.

The CDR3 region is CASSAASGRSYEQFF. In DNA form, the CDR3 reads TGTGCCAGCAGTGCGGCTAGCGGGAGGAGCTATGAGCAGTTCTTC. This chain links TRBV6-4 with TRBJ2-1, with 11 bases lining up with TRBD2. Trimming removed 4 bases from V and 8 bases from J; junction bases left unmatched: 7. The CDR3 runs to 15 residues. Germline V CDR1 and CDR2: MRHNA, SNTAGT.

This chain connects TRBV18 to TRBJ2-2, with 8 bases that match TRBD1. This CDR3 region has 16 residues. The V and J ends lost 4 bases and 1 base, in that order; junction bases with no gene match: 5. Per germline, CDR1 KGHSH and CDR2 LQKENI. The CDR3 sequence is CASSRTGTGNTGELFF. DNA of the CDR3: TGTGCCAGCTCACGGACAGGGACGGGGAACACCGGGGAGCTGTTTTTT.

The chain links TRBV4-2 to TRBJ2-3, with D possibly TRBD2 on 6 matching bases. Germline CDR1 reads LGHNA; CDR2 reads YNFKEQ. CDR3 length: 16 residues. The V gene lost 4 bases and the J gene lost 0 bases, with 14 bases spanning the gap. The CDR3 coding sequence is TGTGCCAGCAGCCCTGGGAGGAGCGGGAGCACAGATACGCAGTATTTT. Amino acid sequence: CASSPGRSGSTDTQYF.

The chain links TRBV5-4 to TRBJ2-3; TRBD1 agrees at 8 bases. The CDR3 length is 15 residues. The ends lost 4 bases at V and 2 bases at J; junction bases unmatched: 6. Germline CDR1 reads SGHNT; CDR2 reads YYREEE (reference sequence). CDR3 protein: CASSPRQGATDTQYF. The CDR3 coding sequence is TGTGCCAGCAGCCCACGGCAGGGGGCCACAGATACGCAGTATTTT.

Concerning this clone: The sample contains more than one DNA sequence encoding this CDR3. The rearrangement uses TRBV28 and TRBJ2-7, with 9 nucleotides matching TRBD2. The CDR3 covers 14 residues. Germline trimming cut 2 bases from V and 2 bases from J; bases unmatched to any gene: 1. Germline CDR1 reads MDHEN; CDR2 reads SYDVKM. CDR3 amino acids: CASSLAGGPYEQYF. In nucleotides, the CDR3 is TGTGCCAGCAGTTTAGCGGGAGGGCCCTACGAGCAGTACTTC. The full variable domain, with the rest looked up from reference TRBV28 and TRBJ2-7, is DVKVTQSSRYLVKRTGEKVFLECVQDMDHENMFWYRQDPGLGLRLIYFSYDVKMKEKGDIPEGYSVSREKKERFSLILESASTNQTSMYLCASSLAGGPYEQYFGPGTRLTVT.

This chain links TRBV9 with TRBJ2-3; TRBD2 agrees at 12 bases. Germline loops: CDR1 SGDLS, CDR2 YYNGEE. The CDR3 loop spans 17 amino acids. The ends lost 3 bases at V and 3 bases at J; junction bases unmatched: 8. The CDR3, as DNA: TGTGCCAGCAGCGCGAGACTAGCGGGGGAAACGACAGATACGCAGTATTTT. Translating it yields CASSARLAGETTDTQYF.

This chain joins TRBV27 and TRBJ2-3, with 8 bases identical to TRBD2. V was clipped by 6 bases and J by 0 bases; unmatched bases: 8. Germline loops: CDR1 MNHEY, CDR2 SMNVEV (reference sequence). This CDR3 region has 16 residues. The CDR3 region is CASSPSPSGSTDTQYF. The CDR3 coding sequence is TGTGCCAGCAGCCCCTCCCCTAGCGGGAGCACAGATACGCAGTATTTT.

The gene calls are TRBV6-6 and TRBJ2-7; D might be TRBD1 (5 bases). CDR3 length: 12 amino acids. The V and J ends lost 6 bases and 8 bases respectively, with 14 bases between them. Germline CDR1 MNHNY, CDR2 SVGAGI (reference sequence). This CDR3 reads CASSPTGEKQYF. The CDR3 nucleotides read TGTGCCAGCAGCCCTACAGGTGAAAAGCAGTACTTC.

The V call is TRBV24-1, the J call TRBJ2-1; tentative D call: TRBD2 (6 bases). In germline, CDR1 is KGHDR, CDR2 SFDVKD. Deletions cut 0 bases from V and 2 bases from J, with 13 bases between. The CDR3 contains 17 residues. In DNA, the CDR3 is TGTGCCACCAGTGATTTGCGTGGTAGCGGTACCTACAATGAGCAGTTCTTC. Translating it yields CATSDLRGSGTYNEQFF.

This chain joins TRBV7-9 and TRBJ1-2; 8 positions match TRBD1. The CDR3 loop spans 15 amino acids. Trimming cost V 1 base and J 8 bases; bases outside gene matches: 9. CDR1 is SEHNR, CDR2 FQNEAQ, per germline (reference sequence). The CDR3 coding sequence is TGTGCCAGCAGCTTAGAGAGGCAGGGGGCGCCCGGCTACACCTTC. It yields the protein CASSLERQGAPGYTF.

This rearrangement joins TRBV3-1 (or the pseudogene TRBV3-2) to TRBJ2-7; 7 nucleotides match TRBD1. V lost 0 bases and J lost 4; bases outside the gene matches: 12. Germline V gene sequence: CDR1 LGHDT, CDR2 YNNKEL (reference sequence). The CDR3 covers 17 residues. The CDR3 reads CASSQETWAGGAYEQYF. The CDR3 DNA is TGTGCCAGCAGCCAAGAAACCTGGGCAGGGGGAGCATACGAGCAGTACTTC.

This clone has a single count. The rearrangement uses TRBV11-2 and TRBJ1-1; D is possibly TRBD1 (5 bases). The CDR3 has 13 amino acids. Between the trimmed V and J ends, which lost 5 bases and 1 base, there was a span of 8 bases. Germline V gives CDR1 SGHAT, CDR2 FQNNGV. The CDR3 region has the DNA TGTGCCAGCAGCCTGACAGCGAACACTGAAGCTTTCTTT. It specifies CASSLTANTEAFF. Using reference TRBV11-2 and TRBJ1-1 for the parts outside the CDR3, the full variable domain is EAGVAQSPRYKIIEKRQSVAFWCNPISGHATLYWYQQILGQGPKLLIQFQNNGVVDDSQLPKDRFSAERLKGVDSTLKIQPAKLEDSAVYLCASSLTANTEAFFGQGTRLTVV.

The chain uses TRBV4-2 and TRBJ2-1; 10 bases line up with TRBD2. Germline loops: CDR1 LGHNA, CDR2 YNFKEQ. The V and J ends lost 2 bases and 6 bases, in that order; junction bases with no gene match: 10. CDR3 length: 17 amino acids. CDR3 residues: CASSQKRAGGWVNEQFF. The CDR3 region has the DNA TGTGCCAGCAGCCAAAAGAGAGCGGGAGGGTGGGTCAATGAGCAGTTCTTC.